The 9 T cell receptor beta chains presented below share a single source sample, sequenced in a study of regulatory and conventional T cells in RAG deficiency. Sequenced by immunoSEQ multiplex PCR; TCRdb stores in-frame clones only, minus some. The repertoire consists of roughly 7,800 clones, with approximately 93% occurring once and the leading ten covering approximately 1.4%. Genomic DNA came from blood regulatory T cells gated CD4+ CD25-high CD127-low. The same data also contributed to another study, on regulatory T cells. From that study: The PCR used 52 TRBV and 13 TRBJ primers.

The sequencing input was CD127- CD25+ CD4+ Tregs sorted from blood. The receptors shown here come from a human donor in good health.

This clone appeared a single time. The chain carries TRBV7-3 and TRBJ2-7, with 8 bases that match TRBD1. Germline trimming cut 5 bases from V and 3 bases from J; bases unmatched to any gene: 3. CDR1 and CDR2 from the germline V gene are SGHTA and FQGTGA. CDR3 length equals 13 residues. CDR3 protein: CASSLDRGYEQYF. The CDR3, as DNA: TGTGCCAGCAGCCTCGACAGGGGCTACGAGCAGTACTTC.

J is TRBJ2-5 and V is TRBV11-2; D call uncertain. CDR1 and CDR2 from the germline V gene are SGHAT and FQNNGV. The CDR3 sequence is 13 residues long. V was pared by 6 bases and J by 2 bases, with 10 bases between. CDR3 sequence: CASSRDWQETQYF. The CDR3 DNA sequence: TGTGCCAGCAGTCGCGATTGGCAAGAGACCCAGTACTTC.

This rearrangement joins TRBV7-2 to TRBJ2-5, with 14 bases fitting TRBD2. The germline gives CDR1 SGHTA, CDR2 FQGNSA. The CDR3 consists of 17 residues. The trim removed 0 bases at V and 5 bases at J, leaving 5 bases unmatched. CDR3 amino acids: CASSLARLAGGRETQYF. DNA of the CDR3: TGTGCCAGCAGCTTAGCGCGACTAGCGGGGGGGCGGGAGACCCAGTACTTC.

The chain joins TRBV2 to TRBJ1-2; D gene unclear. The CDR3 runs 13 residues. CDR1 SNHLY and CDR2 FYNNEI come from the germline V gene. Trimming took 6 bases from V and 2 from J, leaving 10 bases between them. CDR3 amino acids: CASRPQSNYGYTF. CDR3 coding DNA: TGTGCCAGCAGACCCCAGTCGAACTATGGCTACACCTTC.

The chain has TRBV9 and TRBJ2-2; D might be TRBD2 (6 bases). CDR1 and CDR2 (germline): SGDLS, YYNGEE. The V and J ends lost 0 bases and 3 bases respectively, with 6 bases between them. CDR3 length: 14 amino acids. The CDR3 reads CASSVAGDTGELFF. CDR3 bases: TGTGCCAGCAGCGTAGCGGGAGACACCGGGGAGCTGTTTTTT.

The chain is built from TRBV5-4 and TRBJ2-5; D might be TRBD2 (5 bases). CDR3 length: 12 residues. V dropped 3 bases and J dropped 3 bases, with 6 bases sitting between them. Looked up from germline, CDR1 is SGHNT and CDR2 is YYREEE (reference sequence). CDR3 coding DNA: TGTGCCAGCAGCTGGCGGGAAGAGACCCAGTACTTC. Encoded protein: CASSWREETQYF.

This chain joins TRBV7-9 and TRBJ2-1; a possible D gene is TRBD1 (6 bases). Trimming left V 0 bases short and J 0 bases short, with 12 bases between. Per the germline V gene, CDR1 is SEHNR and CDR2 is FQNEAQ (reference sequence). The length of the CDR3 is 17 residues. This chain's CDR3 is CASSLAVGGYSYNEQFF. CDR3 nucleotide sequence: TGTGCCAGCAGCTTAGCGGTAGGGGGATACTCCTACAATGAGCAGTTCTTC.

The rearrangement uses TRBV5-1 and TRBJ2-5; 7 bases are shared with TRBD2. With 0 bases clipped from V and 5 bases from J, the junction kept 4 bases outside the gene matches. The CDR3 loop spans 14 amino acids. Per germline, CDR1 SGHRS and CDR2 YFSETQ. The CDR3 coding sequence is TGCGCCAGCAGCTTGGTGGGGGGGAGCGAGACCCAGTACTTC. Translated, it gives CASSLVGGSETQYF.

The rearrangement uses TRBV14 and TRBJ2-7; 7 nucleotides match TRBD1. The CDR3 sequence is 15 residues long. The ends lost 6 bases at V and 2 bases at J; junction bases unmatched: 10. The germline gives CDR1 SGHDN, CDR2 FVKESK. This chain's CDR3 is CASSLQWTGTYEQYF. The DNA for the CDR3 is TGTGCCAGCAGTTTACAATGGACAGGAACCTACGAGCAGTACTTC.